The T cell receptor (beta chain) under discussion was sequenced for a study of read filtering for tumor transcriptome and immune sequencing. The library was built from approximately 400 ng RNA with molecular barcoded adaptors for alpha/delta and beta/gamma chains. One entry per CDR3 protein results from TCRdb running MiXCR on the reads. Here the sample spans over 90,000 distinct CDR3 sequences, roughly a fifth being singletons. Regarding the study as a whole: Without single-read clonotypes, shared clonotype proportions correlated more between IR-seq and RNA-seq.

This clonotype was picked up many times. Its target is unknown. Germline CDR1 reads SEHNR; CDR2 reads FQNEAQ (reference sequence). V trimming: 5 bases; J trimming: 1 base; junction bases outside the gene matches: 2. The CDR3 is made up of 15 amino acids. The chain recombines TRBV7-9 with TRBJ2-2; TRBD1 matches at 9 bases. Sequenced input: a population of CD138-negative cells sorted from bone marrow. The TCR was taken from a donor aged 40 or older with multiple myeloma. The DNA of the CDR3 is TGTGCCAGCAGCCCGGGACAGGGGAACACCGGGGAGCTGTTTTTT. This encodes CASSPGQGNTGELFF.